This is a list of T cell receptor beta chains from one sample in a study of cytomegalovirus exposure and HLA in healthy donors. Sequenced by immunoSEQ multiplex PCR; TCRdb stores in-frame clones only, minus some. The sample records 120,000 or so clones, 89% being singletons. Material: PBMCs. These receptors were obtained from a woman aged 18 to 35 in good health and CMV-seronegative. Each CDR3 is given with its conserved first and last residue. D genes are given only for firm matches. Some rows have no size entry. The others give once, few or many, or a class for an expanded clone.

j_call d_call clone_size v_call cdr3_nt cdr3_aa
TRBJ2-2 NA once TRBV30 TGTGCCTGGAGTGTAGCGGGCGTAGCCGGGGAGCTGTTTTTT CAWSVAGVAGELFF
TRBJ1-2 NA NA TRBV28 TGTGCCAGCACATCCGTCGACAGCAACTATGGCTACACCTTC CASTSVDSNYGYTF
TRBJ1-1 TRBD1 NA TRBV16 TGTGCCAGCAGATCCGACAGGGTCATCACTGAAGCTTTCTTT CASRSDRVITEAFF
TRBJ1-2 NA NA TRBV5-4 TGTGCCAGCAGCCCCCGGCAGGGATCCTATGGCTACACCTTC CASSPRQGSYGYTF
TRBJ2-1 NA NA TRBV21-1 TGTGCCAGCAGCAAAGAGGGGGTAAGCTCCTACAATGAGCAGTTCTTC CASSKEGVSSYNEQFF
TRBJ2-7 TRBD1 NA TRBV7-2 TGTGCCAGCAGCTTAGGGTCGGACAGGGCTTACGAGCAGTACTTC CASSLGSDRAYEQYF
TRBJ2-5 NA NA TRBV10-1 TGCGCCAGCAGTGAGAGGACAGCACTTCAAGAGACCCAGTACTTC CASSERTALQETQYF
TRBJ2-3 NA NA TRBV5-1 TGCGCCAGCAGCTTAGGAGCTAGCGGAGGGGGTACGCAGTATTTT CASSLGASGGGTQYF
TRBJ1-2 NA NA TRBV7-9 TGTGCCAGCAGGGGGACTGCGGGAGTAAACTATGGCTACACCTTC CASRGTAGVNYGYTF
TRBJ2-7 NA NA TRBV7-2 TGTGCCAGCAGCACTACTTGGGGGCTTAGACCATCCAGCGGCGAGCAGTACTTC CASSTTWGLRPSSGEQYF
TRBJ1-6 NA NA TRBV4-2 TGTGCCAGCAGCCGCAGGGGTGTCTCCTATAATTCACCCCTCCACTTT CASSRRGVSYNSPLHF
TRBJ2-2 NA NA TRBV4-3 TGCGCCAGCAGCCAAGAACGAGGGGGGAACACCGGGGAGCTGTTTTTT CASSQERGGNTGELFF
TRBJ2-3 NA NA TRBV4-3 TGCGCCAGCAGCCTCCAGGGGAAGGCAGATACGCAGTATTTT CASSLQGKADTQYF
TRBJ2-3 TRBD2 NA TRBV20-1 TGCAGTGCAGGGAGGGCAGATACGCAGTATTTT CSAGRADTQYF
TRBJ1-6 TRBD1 many TRBV29-1 TGCAGCGTGGCCGGGACAGAGAGTTCACCCCTCCACTTT CSVAGTESSPLHF
TRBJ2-7 TRBD1 NA TRBV27 TGTGCCAGCAGAGCCACAGACAGGGCCGACGAGCAGTACTTC CASRATDRADEQYF
TRBJ1-4 NA NA TRBV28 TGTGCCAGCAGGAAGTCACAGGGAACTAATGAAAAACTGTTTTTT CASRKSQGTNEKLFF
TRBJ2-1 TRBD1 once TRBV6-5 TGTGCCAGCAGTAGGGGGACAGGGGTTGTTGGTGAGCAGTTCTTC CASSRGTGVVGEQFF
TRBJ2-5 NA NA TRBV6-5 TGTGCCAGCAGCTTCCGGGAACAAGAGACCCAGTACTTC CASSFREQETQYF
TRBJ2-1 TRBD2 NA TRBV4-2 TGTGCCAGCAGCCAAGGCGGGGGGGCGTACAATGAGCAGTTCTTC CASSQGGGAYNEQFF
TRBJ1-5 NA NA TRBV2 TGTGCCCGTTCACAGGGTCCGAACCTAAATCAGCCCCAGCATTTT CARSQGPNLNQPQHF
TRBJ1-1 NA NA TRBV5-1 TGCGCCAGCAGCTCTGGACAACTGAACACTGAAGCTTTCTTT CASSSGQLNTEAFF
TRBJ2-5 NA NA TRBV4-1 TGCGCCAGCAGCCAAGTCGAGGGGGGGCCGGGAGAGACCCAGTACTTC CASSQVEGGPGETQYF
TRBJ2-7 NA NA TRBV4-3 TGCGCCAGCAGCCAAGATGAGACAGGTCCCTACGAGCAGTACTTC CASSQDETGPYEQYF